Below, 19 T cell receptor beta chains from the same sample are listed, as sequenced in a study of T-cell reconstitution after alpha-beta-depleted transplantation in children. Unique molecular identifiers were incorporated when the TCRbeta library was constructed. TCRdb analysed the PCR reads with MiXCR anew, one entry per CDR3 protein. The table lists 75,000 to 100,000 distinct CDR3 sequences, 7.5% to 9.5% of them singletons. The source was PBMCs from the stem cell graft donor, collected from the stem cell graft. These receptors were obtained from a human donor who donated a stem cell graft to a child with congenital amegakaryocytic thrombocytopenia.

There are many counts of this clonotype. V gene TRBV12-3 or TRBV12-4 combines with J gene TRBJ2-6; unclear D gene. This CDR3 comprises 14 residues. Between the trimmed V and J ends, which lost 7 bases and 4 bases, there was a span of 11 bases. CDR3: CASTSGDGANVLTF. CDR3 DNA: TGTGCCAGCACCTCCGGTGACGGGGCCAACGTCCTGACTTTC.

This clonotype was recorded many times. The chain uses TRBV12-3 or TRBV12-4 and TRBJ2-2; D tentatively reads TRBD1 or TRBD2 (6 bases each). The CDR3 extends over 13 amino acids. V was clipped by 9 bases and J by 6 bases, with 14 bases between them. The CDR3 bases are TGTGCCAGTCGTTGGGGGGCTCCCGGGGAGCTGTTTTTT. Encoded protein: CASRWGAPGELFF.

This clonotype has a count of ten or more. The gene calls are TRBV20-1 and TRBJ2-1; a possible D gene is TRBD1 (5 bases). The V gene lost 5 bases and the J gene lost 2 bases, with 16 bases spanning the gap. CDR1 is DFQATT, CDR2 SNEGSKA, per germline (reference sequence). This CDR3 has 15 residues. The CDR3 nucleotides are TGCAGTGCTTGTGCAGGGAAAGTAACCTACAATGAGCAGTTCTTC. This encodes CSACAGKVTYNEQFF.

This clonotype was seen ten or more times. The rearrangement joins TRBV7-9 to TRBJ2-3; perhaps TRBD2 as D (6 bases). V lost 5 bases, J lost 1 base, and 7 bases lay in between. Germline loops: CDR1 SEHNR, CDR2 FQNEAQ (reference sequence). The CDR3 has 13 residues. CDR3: CASSTGGTDTQYF. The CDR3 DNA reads TGTGCCAGCAGCACGGGGGGCACAGATACGCAGTATTTT.

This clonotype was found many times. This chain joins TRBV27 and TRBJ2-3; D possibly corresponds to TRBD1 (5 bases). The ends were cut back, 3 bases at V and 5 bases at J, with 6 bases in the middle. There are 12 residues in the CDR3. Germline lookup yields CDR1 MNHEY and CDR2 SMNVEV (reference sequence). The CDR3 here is CASSFRGDTQYF. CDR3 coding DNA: TGTGCCAGCAGTTTTAGGGGAGATACGCAGTATTTT.

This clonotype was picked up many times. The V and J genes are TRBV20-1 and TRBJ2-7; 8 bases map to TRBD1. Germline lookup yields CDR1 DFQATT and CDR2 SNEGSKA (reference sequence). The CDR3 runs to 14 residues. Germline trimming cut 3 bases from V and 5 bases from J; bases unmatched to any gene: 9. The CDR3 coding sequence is TGCAGTGCTAGGCACCCAGGACAGGGCAACGAGCAGTACTTC. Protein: CSARHPGQGNEQYF.

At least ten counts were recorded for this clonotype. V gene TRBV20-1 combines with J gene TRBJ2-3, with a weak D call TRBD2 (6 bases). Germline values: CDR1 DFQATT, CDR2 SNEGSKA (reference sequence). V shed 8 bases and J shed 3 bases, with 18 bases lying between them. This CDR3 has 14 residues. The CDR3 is CSSGARGATDTQYF. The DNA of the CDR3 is TGCAGTTCGGGAGCCCGAGGGGCTACAGATACGCAGTATTTT.

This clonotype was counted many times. CDR3 coding DNA: TGCAGTGCTAGCGCCGATCCGGATACGCAGTATTTT. This codes for CSASADPDTQYF. The rearrangement uses TRBV20-1 and TRBJ2-3; D remains ambiguous. CDR1 is DFQATT and CDR2 is SNEGSKA in the germline V gene (reference sequence). The germline V and J ends were trimmed by 3 bases and 6 bases, with 10 bases remaining between them. The CDR3 has 12 amino acids.

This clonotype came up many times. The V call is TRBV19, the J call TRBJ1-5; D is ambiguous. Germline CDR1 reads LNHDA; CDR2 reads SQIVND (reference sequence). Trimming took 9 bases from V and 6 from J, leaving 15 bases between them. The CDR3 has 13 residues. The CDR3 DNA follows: TGTGCCAGCGGGTGGTTATTAGGTCAGCCCCAGCATTTT. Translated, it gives CASGWLLGQPQHF.

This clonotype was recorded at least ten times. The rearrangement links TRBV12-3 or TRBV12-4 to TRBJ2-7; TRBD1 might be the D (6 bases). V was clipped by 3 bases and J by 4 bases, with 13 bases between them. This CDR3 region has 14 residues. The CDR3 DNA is TGTGCCAGCAGTTTTAACAGGGCGCTTTACGAGCAGTACTTC. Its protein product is CASSFNRALYEQYF.

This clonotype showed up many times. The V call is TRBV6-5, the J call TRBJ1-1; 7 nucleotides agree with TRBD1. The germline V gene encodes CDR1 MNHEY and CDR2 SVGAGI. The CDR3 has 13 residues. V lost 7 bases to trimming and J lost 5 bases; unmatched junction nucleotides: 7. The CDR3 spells CASTDRAETEAFF. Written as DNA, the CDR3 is TGTGCCAGCACAGACAGGGCGGAAACTGAAGCTTTCTTT.

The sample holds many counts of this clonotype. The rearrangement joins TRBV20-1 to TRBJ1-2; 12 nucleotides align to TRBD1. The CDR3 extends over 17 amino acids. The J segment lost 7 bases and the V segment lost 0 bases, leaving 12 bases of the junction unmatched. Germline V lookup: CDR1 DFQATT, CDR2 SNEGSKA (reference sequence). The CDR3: CSARDKESGQGAGGYTF. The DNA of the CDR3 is TGCAGTGCTAGAGATAAGGAATCGGGACAGGGGGCGGGTGGCTACACCTTC.

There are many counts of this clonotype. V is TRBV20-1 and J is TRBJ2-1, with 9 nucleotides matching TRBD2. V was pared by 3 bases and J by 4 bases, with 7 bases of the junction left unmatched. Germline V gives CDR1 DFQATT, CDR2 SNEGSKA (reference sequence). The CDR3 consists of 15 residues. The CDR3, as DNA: TGCAGTGCTAGCGCTAGCGGGAACCCGTACAATGAGCAGTTCTTC. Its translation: CSASASGNPYNEQFF.

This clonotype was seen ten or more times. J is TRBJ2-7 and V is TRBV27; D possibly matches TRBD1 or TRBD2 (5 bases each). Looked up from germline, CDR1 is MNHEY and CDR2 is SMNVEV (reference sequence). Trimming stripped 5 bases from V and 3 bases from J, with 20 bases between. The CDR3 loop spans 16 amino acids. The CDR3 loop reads CASSPISFGTVYEQYF. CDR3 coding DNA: TGTGCCAGCAGTCCTATATCCTTCGGGACCGTCTACGAGCAGTACTTC.

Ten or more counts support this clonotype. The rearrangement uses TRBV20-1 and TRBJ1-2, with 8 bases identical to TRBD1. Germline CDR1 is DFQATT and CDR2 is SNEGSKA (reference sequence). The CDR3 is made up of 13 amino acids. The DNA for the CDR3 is TGCAGCGCCCCCGGACAGGGTCGGTATGGCTACACCTTC. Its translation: CSAPGQGRYGYTF.

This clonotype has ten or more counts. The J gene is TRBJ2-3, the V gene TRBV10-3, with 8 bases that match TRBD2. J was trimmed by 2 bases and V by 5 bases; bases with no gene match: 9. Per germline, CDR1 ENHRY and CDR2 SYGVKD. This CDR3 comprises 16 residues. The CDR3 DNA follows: TGTGCCATCAGTCGGTCGAATAGCGGGGACACAGATACGCAGTATTTT. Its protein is CAISRSNSGDTDTQYF.

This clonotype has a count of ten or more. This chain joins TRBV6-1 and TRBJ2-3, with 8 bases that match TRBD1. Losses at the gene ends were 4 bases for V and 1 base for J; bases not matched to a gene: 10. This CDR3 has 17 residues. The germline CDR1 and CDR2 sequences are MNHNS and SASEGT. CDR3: CASSGALGQEGTDTQYF. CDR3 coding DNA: TGTGCCAGCAGTGGCGCGCTGGGACAGGAGGGCACAGATACGCAGTATTTT.

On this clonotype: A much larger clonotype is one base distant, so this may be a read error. CDR3 residues: CASSGEGPAGRSYNEQFF. CDR3 nucleotides: TGTGCCAGCAGCGGGGAAGGACCAGCGGGACGCTCCTACAATGAGCAGTTCTTC. The gene calls are TRBV11-1 and TRBJ2-1, with 7 bases lining up with TRBD2. Looked up from germline, CDR1 is SGHAT and CDR2 is FQDESV (reference sequence). The CDR3 is 18 amino acids. The V segment lost 5 bases and the J segment 0 bases; nucleotides outside the gene matches: 13.

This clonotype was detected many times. CDR3 DNA: TGTGCCATCAGTGAAGTCTACCAAGAGACCCAGTACTTC. Translation gives CAISEVYQETQYF. This chain connects TRBV10-3 to TRBJ2-5; D remains unclear. The CDR3 totals 13 residues. Looked up from germline, CDR1 is ENHRY and CDR2 is SYGVKD. Trimming removed 3 bases at V and 0 bases at J, with 5 bases between.